The clone carrying this T cell receptor (beta chain) was counted between two and nine times. The antigen remains unidentified. This sample was taken from a study of post-analysis software for immune sequencing data. General study results and limits: Elevated frequency relative to controls characterized roughly five TRBV segments in patients, TRBV5-6, TRBV5-1 and TRBV20-1 among them.

V lost 5 bases to trimming and J lost 5 bases, with 9 bases between them. Germline CDR1 and CDR2: MNHEY and SVGEGT. The CDR3 has 13 residues. Included in the TCR beta cDNA libraries were unique molecular identifiers. Each CDR3 protein is one row after TCRdb ran MiXCR on the PCR reads. The top ten hold about 10% of the sample, which has hundreds of thousands of distinct CDR3 sequences, around 64% seen once. The chain recombines TRBV6-2 or TRBV6-3 with TRBJ1-4, with D possibly TRBD1 on 5 matching bases. The specimen sequenced was blood. The sequence was collected from a girl aged 2 to 9 with multiple sclerosis. CDR3 sequence reads: CASSPRQNEKLFF. CDR3 sequence (DNA): TGTGCCAGCAGTCCCCGACAGAATGAAAAACTGTTTTTT.